This TCR beta chain stems from a study of cytomegalovirus exposure and HLA in healthy donors. The primer mix had 60 Vbeta and 13 Jbeta primers. Using immunoSEQ multiplex PCR, the repertoire was profiled, and TCRdb retains in-frame clones only, with some absent. The data show some 120,000 clones, less than 85% seen once. This clone has only a few counts. Trimming took 3 bases from V and 6 from J, leaving 8 bases between them. The CDR3 runs 13 residues. Looked up from germline, CDR1 is MDHEN and CDR2 is SYDVKM. The source of this sequence is a female donor in good health and CMV-seronegative. V is TRBV28 and J is TRBJ1-4; TRBD1 is a possible D gene (5 bases). Sequencing input: PBMCs. The CDR3 sequence is CASSFDSYEKLFF. The DNA for the CDR3 is TGTGCCAGCAGTTTCGACAGTTATGAAAAACTGTTTTTT.